This entry is about one T cell receptor (beta chain). What it binds is unknown. The CDR3 regions of TCR beta were amplified from RNA transcripts. The HTBI set primed first-round TCR CDR3 RT-PCR. TCRdb re-called the multiplex PCR reads with MiXCR, one entry per CDR3 protein. This table holds roughly 96,000 distinct CDR3 sequences, about 51% found once. With 1 base removed from V and 10 bases from J, the gap between germline ends came to 13 bases. The length of the CDR3 is 13 residues. This record comes from a study of T cells in Graves' hyperthyroidism and ophthalmopathy. Study context: Peripheral blood was taken when the disease was first diagnosed, before any treatment began.

Points from the study as a whole: Blood also carried most thyroid clonotypes expanded above 0.001.

The chain couples TRBV12-3 or TRBV12-4 to TRBJ2-5; D might be TRBD1 (5 bases). The sequenced sample was blood. The TCR comes from a woman in her thirties or forties with Graves' hyperthyroidism. In DNA form, the CDR3 reads TGTGCCAGCAGTTTAGGGGGCAGTAGGAGCCAGTACTTC. It encodes CASSLGGSRSQYF.